A selection of T cell receptor beta chains follows, all from one sample in a study of CD8 T cells in ankylosing spondylitis. TCRdb reprocessed the 5' RACE reads with MiXCR, giving one entry per CDR3 protein. The repertoire holds approximately 240,000 distinct CDR3 sequences, 10% seen once, with around 3% in the top ten. Specimen: blood, either unsorted or a sorted T cell fraction (not recorded which). These receptors came from a male donor with ankylosing spondylitis or in good health (not recorded which). CDR3s include the opening cysteine and the closing phenylalanine or tryptophan. The D gene is left open where the match is weak. Rows may omit the clone size; those that give it use once, few, many or a size class.

v_gene	len	abundance	j_gene	d_gene	CDR3nt	CDR3aa
TRBV20-1	15	many	TRBJ2-2	TRBD2	TGCAGTGCTACTGGGCTAGCGGGATACACCGGGGAGCTGTTTTTT	CSATGLAGYTGELFF
TRBV30	15	NA	TRBJ1-4	NA	TGTGCCTGGGGGGCCAGTAGTTCAACTAATGAAAAACTGTTTTTT	CAWGASSSTNEKLFF
TRBV20-1	15	NA	TRBJ2-7	NA	TGCAGTGCCCGGCAGGCTAAGCGTGCAACCTACGAGCAGTACTTC	CSARQAKRATYEQYF
TRBV7-2	14	few	TRBJ1-2	NA	TGTGCCAGCAGCTCACAGACAGCTAACTATGGCTACACCTTC	CASSSQTANYGYTF
TRBV10-3	13	many	TRBJ2-5	TRBD1	TGTGCCATCCAGGGGGATCTTCAAGAGACCCAGTACTTC	CAIQGDLQETQYF
TRBV5-1	14	many	TRBJ1-4	TRBD1	TGCGCCAGCAGCGTGGGACAGGGTAAAGGAGAACTGTTTTTT	CASSVGQGKGELFF
TRBV18	15	few	TRBJ1-5	NA	TGTGCCAGCTCACTTACCACAGGTTTGGGCCAGCCCCAGCATTTT	CASSLTTGLGQPQHF
TRBV12-3/TRBV12-4	12	NA	TRBJ1-1	TRBD1	TGTGCCAGCAGACCACAGGGGACTGAAGCTTTCTTT	CASRPQGTEAFF
TRBV6-5	15	many	TRBJ1-6	NA	TGTGCCAGCAGTTACTCGGGGTGGGACGGTTCACCCCTCCACTTT	CASSYSGWDGSPLHF
TRBV5-1	16	few	TRBJ2-3	TRBD2	TGCGCCAGCAGCTTGGCCGCGGGGGGCCGCAGAGATACGCAGTATTTT	CASSLAAGGRRDTQYF
TRBV27	13	many	TRBJ1-1	TRBD1	TGTGCCAGCAGTTTAACGACAGGGACCGAAGCTTTCTTT	CASSLTTGTEAFF
TRBV20-1	12	NA	TRBJ1-4	NA	TGCAGTGCTAGACATCCAGATGAAAAACTGTTTTTT	CSARHPDEKLFF
TRBV4-1	16	many	TRBJ2-2	NA	TGCGCCAGCAGCCAAGTGTGGGCGGGGGCAGGCGGGGAGCTGTTTTTT	CASSQVWAGAGGELFF
TRBV7-6	15	many	TRBJ1-1	TRBD1	TGTGCCAGCAGCCCCGGGACAGGGGCGGGTGGGATGGCTTTCTTT	CASSPGTGAGGMAFF
TRBV20-1	12	many	TRBJ2-1	NA	TGCAGTGCTAGAGGACCGGCCGGTGAGCAGTTCTTC	CSARGPAGEQFF
TRBV3-1	18	many	TRBJ2-1	NA	TGTGCCAGCAGCCAAGGGTCCGTCCGGGACTTTTCCTACAATGAGCAGTTCTTC	CASSQGSVRDFSYNEQFF
TRBV7-8	17	many	TRBJ2-3	TRBD1	TGTGCCAGCAGCTTAGGGGGACCCGGGACAGGGGCAGATACGCAGTATTTT	CASSLGGPGTGADTQYF
TRBV5-1	15	many	TRBJ2-7	TRBD1	TGCGCCAGCAGCTTGGTATCAGGGGGCACCTACGAGCAGTACTTC	CASSLVSGGTYEQYF
TRBV12-3/TRBV12-4	12	many	TRBJ2-1	NA	TGTGCCAGCAATCCGGGGGTCGGGGAGCAGTTCTTC	CASNPGVGEQFF
TRBV10-3	12	many	TRBJ2-7	NA	TGTGCCATCAGGGACAGGGAGGGAGAGCAGTACTTC	CAIRDREGEQYF
TRBV12-3/TRBV12-4	15	few	TRBJ2-5	TRBD2	TGTGCCAGCAGTTTAGCTAGCGGGGGTAAAGAGACCCAGTACTTC	CASSLASGGKETQYF
TRBV30	16	NA	TRBJ1-5	NA	TGTGCCTGGAGTCTGGGTCGGGGGGCTAGCAATCAGCCCCAGCATTTT	CAWSLGRGASNQPQHF
TRBV5-5	14	NA	TRBJ2-5	TRBD1	TGTGCCAGCAGCTTGACAGGGGAATTAGAGACCCAGTACTTC	CASSLTGELETQYF
TRBV12-3/TRBV12-4	17	many	TRBJ2-5	TRBD2	TGTGCCAGCAGTTTACGGACTAGCGGGGGATACCAAGAGACCCAGTACTTC	CASSLRTSGGYQETQYF
TRBV10-3	13	few	TRBJ2-7	TRBD1	TGTGCCATCACCGGGACAGGTGGATACGAGCAGTACTTC	CAITGTGGYEQYF
TRBV14	13	few	TRBJ1-2	NA	TGTGCCAGCAGCCGGACGCTTGGATTGGGCTACACCTTC	CASSRTLGLGYTF
TRBV7-9	14	few	TRBJ2-3	NA	TGTGCCAGCAGCTTGGCGGGAATTGGAGATACGCAGTATTTT	CASSLAGIGDTQYF
TRBV5-5	15	NA	TRBJ2-1	NA	TGTGCCAGCAGCTTGTCTGTTTGGGTTGGCGATGAGCAGTTCTTC	CASSLSVWVGDEQFF
TRBV15	13	many	TRBJ2-3	NA	TGTGCCACCAGCAGAGACCAAGGGTCCACGCAGTATTTT	CATSRDQGSTQYF
TRBV11-2	13	many	TRBJ2-2	NA	TGTGCCAGCGGCCCTACGGGGCCCGGGGAGCTGTTTTTT	CASGPTGPGELFF
TRBV12-3/TRBV12-4	12	NA	TRBJ1-1	NA	TGTGCCAGCAGGATCTCGGGGGCACCCGCTTTCTTT	CASRISGAPAFF
TRBV12-3/TRBV12-4	12	many	TRBJ2-2	NA	TGTGCCAGCAGGGGATTCACCGGGGAGCTGTTTTTT	CASRGFTGELFF
TRBV10-2	14	NA	TRBJ2-3	NA	TGCGCCAGCAGTGAGATCGGAAGCACAGATACGCAGTATTTT	CASSEIGSTDTQYF
TRBV29-1	12	NA	TRBJ2-7	TRBD1	TGCAGCGCCCGGGACAGCTCCTACGAGCAGTACTTC	CSARDSSYEQYF
TRBV29-1	11	few	TRBJ1-6	NA	TGCAGCGTTGTTTTAGGTTCACCCCTCCACTTT	CSVVLGSPLHF
TRBV10-3	12	many	TRBJ2-5	NA	TGTGCCATCAGTCCCGGCCAAGAGACCCAGTACTTC	CAISPGQETQYF
TRBV20-1	14	many	TRBJ2-1	TRBD2	TGCAGTGCTAGAGGGGGACTAGCGTTCGGTGAGCAGTTCTTC	CSARGGLAFGEQFF
TRBV11-3	15	few	TRBJ2-7	TRBD2	TGTGCCAGCAGCTTCCTTACTAGCGGAGCCGCCGAGCAGTACTTC	CASSFLTSGAAEQYF
TRBV20-1	14	many	TRBJ2-7	NA	TGCAGTGTCGGACACGCAAGGTCTCCCTACGAGCAGTACTTC	CSVGHARSPYEQYF
TRBV11-2	15	NA	TRBJ1-3	TRBD1	TGTGCCAGCAGCTCGGAACCACAGGGGGCTAACACCATATATTTT	CASSSEPQGANTIYF
TRBV24-1	17	many	TRBJ2-2	TRBD1	TGTGCCACCAGTGACAAACGCCAGGGGGCGAGCACCGGGGAGCTGTTTTTT	CATSDKRQGASTGELFF
TRBV27	14	many	TRBJ2-1	TRBD1	TGTGCCAGCAGTTTCCTGACAGGGGTCAATGAGCAGTTCTTC	CASSFLTGVNEQFF
TRBV6-1	15	NA	TRBJ2-7	NA	TGTGCCAGCAGTGAGGAGGGGGCGATTTCCTACGAGCAGTACTTC	CASSEEGAISYEQYF
TRBV20-1	16	many	TRBJ2-5	NA	TGCAGTGCTGGCCGGGATGGGGCCGGTCTAAAAGAGACCCAGTACTTC	CSAGRDGAGLKETQYF
TRBV5-1	15	many	TRBJ2-7	NA	TGCGCCAGCAGCTCCTCCGGCGGGCCGAGAAGAGAGTGGTACTTC	CASSSSGGPRREWYF
TRBV5-1	16	NA	TRBJ1-2	TRBD1	TGCGCCAGCAGCTTGCCCTCGGGACAGGGGAACTATGGCTACACCTTC	CASSLPSGQGNYGYTF
TRBV20-1	12	many	TRBJ1-5	NA	TGCAGTGCTAGAAGGAGCAATCAGCCCCAGCATTTT	CSARRSNQPQHF
TRBV25-1	15	many	TRBJ1-4	NA	TGTGCCAGCAGTCGGGCCTCCGCAACTAATGAAAAACTGTTTTTT	CASSRASATNEKLFF
TRBV29-1	17	NA	TRBJ2-5	TRBD1	TGCAGCGTTGAAGAGACATGGCCGGGACAGGGTGGAGAGACCCAGTACTTC	CSVEETWPGQGGETQYF
TRBV30	12	few	TRBJ2-3	NA	TGTGCCTGGAACGTACGGGATGGTACGCAGTATTTT	CAWNVRDGTQYF
TRBV4-1	14	many	TRBJ2-5	NA	TGCGCCAGCAGCCAAGATGGGGGCAGTGAGACCCAGTACTTC	CASSQDGGSETQYF
TRBV5-5	14	many	TRBJ1-5	NA	TGTGCCAGCAGCTTGGTGTGGACCGATCAGCCCCAGCATTTT	CASSLVWTDQPQHF
TRBV2	13	few	TRBJ2-5	NA	TGTGCCAGCCCTCGGGGGACATCAGAGACCCAGTACTTC	CASPRGTSETQYF
TRBV10-1	15	NA	TRBJ1-2	NA	TGCGCCAGCAGTGAGTCGGATAGCGCGTCGGGGGGCTACACCTTC	CASSESDSASGGYTF
TRBV9	15	many	TRBJ2-2	TRBD2	TGTGCCAGCAGCGCTAGCGGGAGCATCGCCGGGGAGCTGTTTTTT	CASSASGSIAGELFF